This TCR beta chain originates from a study of STAT5B mutations in CD4+ large granular lymphocyte leukemia. A remark on this clone: Its cognate antigen is unknown.

Study results and limitations: 8/27 top patient clones versus 2/35 control clones were TRBV06-family. Without putative leukemic clones, patient CD4-sorted repertoires remained more clonal than healthy CD4+ repertoires.

Assay used: immunoSEQ multiplex PCR; TCRdb lists only in-frame clones, some missing. The data contain tens of thousands of clones, around 81% of them singletons. The CDR3 is 17 residues long. V lost 4 bases, J lost 0 bases, and 16 bases lay in between. Germline V gives CDR1 MNHNS, CDR2 SASEGT. This clonotype was obtained from a human donor in good health. The sequencing sample was made of CD4+ T cells from blood buffy coats. The chain combines TRBV6-1 with TRBJ1-3, with D perhaps matching TRBD1 (6 bases). The CDR3 DNA reads as TGTGCCAGCAGTGGGGGGGGCGGATGGAACTCTGGAAACACCATATATTTT. This gives the protein CASSGGGGWNSGNTIYF.